Below, 30 T cell receptor beta chains from the same sample are listed, as sequenced in a study of glioma-infiltrating T cells after dendritic cell vaccination. The table came from immunoSEQ multiplex PCR; TCRdb's copy has only in-frame clones and leaves some out. The data show roughly 100,000 clones, about 83% seen once. Sequencing used blood, obtained before dendritic cell vaccination. The receptors here all came from a human donor with glioblastoma.

CDR3 nucleotides: TGCGCCAGCAGCCCCGGAGGTAGGGCTAGAAATGAGCAGTTCTTC. This translates into CASSPGGRARNEQFF. This sequence joins TRBV5-1 and TRBJ2-1, with a tentative D call TRBD2 (5 bases). The CDR3 has 15 amino acids. V lost 4 bases, J lost 7 bases, and 18 bases lay in between. Germline V gene data show CDR1 as SGHRS and CDR2 as YFSETQ. The entire variable domain, with the rest obtained from reference TRBV5-1 and TRBJ2-1, is as follows: KAGVTQTPRYLIKTRGQQVTLSCSPISGHRSVSWYQQTPGQGLQFLFEYFSETQRNKGNFPGRFSGRQFSNSRSEMNVSTLELGDSALYLCASSPGGRARNEQFFGPGTRLTVL.

The chain is built from TRBV18 and TRBJ1-3; perhaps TRBD1 as D (5 bases). Germline loops: CDR1 KGHSH, CDR2 LQKENI. Trimming took 1 base from V and 0 from J, leaving 10 bases between them. This CDR3 spans 16 amino acids. The CDR3 coding sequence is TGTGCCAGCTCACCACTGACAGCATTCTCTGGAAACACCATATATTTT. Translation: CASSPLTAFSGNTIYF.

This rearrangement joins TRBV9 to TRBJ2-5; no clear D. The CDR3 has 14 amino acids. Germline-derived CDR1 and CDR2 are SGDLS and YYNGEE. V lost 0 bases, J lost 1 base, and 7 bases lay in between. DNA for the CDR3: TGTGCCAGCAGCGTAGGAGGCACCCAAGAGACCCAGTACTTC. It yields the protein CASSVGGTQETQYF.

V gene TRBV10-3 combines with J gene TRBJ1-6, with 7 bases identical to TRBD1. Per germline, CDR1 ENHRY and CDR2 SYGVKD. The CDR3 contains 15 residues. V shed 6 bases, J shed 0 bases, and the junction held 2 bases outside the gene matches. DNA of the CDR3: TGTGCCATCAGACAGGGGAGCTCCTATAATTCACCCCTCCACTTT. Translated, it gives CAIRQGSSYNSPLHF.

The rearrangement uses TRBV10-3 and TRBJ2-7; 7 nucleotides align to TRBD1. Per the germline V gene, CDR1 is ENHRY and CDR2 is SYGVKD. V shed 6 bases and J 2 bases; nucleotides not matched to a gene: 7. The CDR3 covers 14 residues. CDR3 in amino acids: CAISPTGVPYEQYF. In DNA form, the CDR3 reads TGTGCCATCAGCCCAACAGGGGTCCCCTACGAGCAGTACTTC.

The rearrangement uses TRBV11-3 and TRBJ2-3, with TRBD2 identical over 12 bases. The V segment lost 7 bases and the J segment 1 base; nucleotides outside the gene matches: 3. The CDR3 is 15 residues long. Germline CDR1 and CDR2: SGHNT and YENEEA. Written as DNA, the CDR3 is TGTGCCAGCACCCCTAGCGGGAGGGGCACAGATACGCAGTATTTT. Translated: CASTPSGRGTDTQYF.

The V gene is TRBV19, the J gene TRBJ2-7; perhaps TRBD2 as D (6 bases). The germline gives CDR1 LNHDA, CDR2 SQIVND (reference sequence). The germline V and J ends were trimmed by 7 bases and 3 bases, with 10 bases remaining between them. This CDR3 contains 12 residues. The CDR3 coding sequence is TGTGCCAGTACCACAGCGGGCTACGAGCAGTACTTC. Protein product: CASTTAGYEQYF.

This clone has just a few counts. The chain carries TRBV7-9 and TRBJ2-7; possible D gene TRBD2, 6 bases. The germline CDR1 and CDR2 sequences are SEHNR and FQNEAQ (reference sequence). The CDR3 consists of 14 residues. V was cut by 5 bases and J by 3 bases, with 14 bases left in between. The CDR3 DNA reads as TGTGCCAGCAGCAAGCCCTCGGGGGACTACGAGCAGTACTTC. Translated, it gives CASSKPSGDYEQYF.

The genes are TRBV6-1 and TRBJ1-2; unclear D gene. V was shortened by 5 bases and J by 0 bases, with 13 bases between the two germline ends. The length of the CDR3 is 15 residues. Germline V lookup: CDR1 MNHNS, CDR2 SASEGT. The CDR3 sequence: CASSIRVGANYGYTF. In DNA, the CDR3 is TGTGCCAGCAGTATACGAGTAGGAGCTAACTATGGCTACACCTTC.

This chain connects TRBV5-4 to TRBJ1-2; 10 bases match TRBD1. Losses at the gene ends were 3 bases for V and 0 bases for J; bases not matched to a gene: 5. There are 16 residues in the CDR3. Germline V gene sequence: CDR1 SGHNT, CDR2 YYREEE (reference sequence). In nucleotides, the CDR3 is TGTGCCAGCAGCTCCGTGGACAGGGGGGCTAACTATGGCTACACCTTC. Residues: CASSSVDRGANYGYTF.

The chain links TRBV5-1 to TRBJ1-6, with 7 bases matching TRBD1. Germline CDR1 and CDR2: SGHRS and YFSETQ. The trim removed 0 bases at V and 8 bases at J, leaving 2 bases unmatched. The CDR3 loop spans 14 amino acids. CDR3 nucleotide sequence: TGCGCCAGCAGCTTGGGACAGGGTGATTCACCCCTCCACTTT. Its translation: CASSLGQGDSPLHF.

The chain uses TRBV5-4 and TRBJ1-1; the D is unclear. The CDR3 length is 11 residues. CDR1 is SGHNT and CDR2 is YYREEE in the germline V gene (reference sequence). Trimming removed 4 bases at V and 7 bases at J, with 8 bases between. The CDR3 region has the DNA TGTGCCAGCAGCGCGGATGTTGAAGCTTTCTTT. It yields the protein CASSADVEAFF.

This chain joins TRBV29-1 and TRBJ1-1; a possible D gene is TRBD1 (5 bases). The CDR3 runs 12 residues. Germline values: CDR1 SQVTM, CDR2 ANQGSEA. V lost 7 bases to trimming and J lost 1 base, with 10 bases between them. CDR3 region: CSGGAGNTEAFF. As DNA, the CDR3 is TGCAGCGGTGGGGCAGGGAACACTGAAGCTTTCTTT. The full variable domain, with the rest looked up from reference TRBV29-1 and TRBJ1-1, is SAVISQKPSRDICQRGTSLTIQCQVDSQVTMMFWYRQQPGQSLTLIATANQGSEATYESGFVIDKFPISRPNLTFSTLTVSNMSPEDSSIYLCSGGAGNTEAFFGQGTRLTVV.

The genes are TRBV18 and TRBJ1-5; 8 bases agree with TRBD1. Germline V gene data show CDR1 as KGHSH and CDR2 as LQKENI. The CDR3 length is 15 residues. V lost 6 bases, J lost 6 bases, and 10 bases stayed unmatched. The CDR3 DNA reads as TGTGCCAGCTCCCACGAGGCAGGGGGCATTCAGCCCCAGCATTTT. It encodes CASSHEAGGIQPQHF.

V gene TRBV5-1 combines with J gene TRBJ2-7, with 8 bases aligning to TRBD1. The V gene's germline CDR1 is SGHRS and CDR2 YFSETQ. V gave up 4 bases and J gave up 2 bases; unmatched junction bases: 5. The CDR3 totals 14 residues. DNA of the CDR3: TGCGCCAGCAGCAAGGGACAGGCGACCTACGAGCAGTACTTC. This encodes CASSKGQATYEQYF. The full variable domain, completed using reference TRBV5-1 and TRBJ2-7, is KAGVTQTPRYLIKTRGQQVTLSCSPISGHRSVSWYQQTPGQGLQFLFEYFSETQRNKGNFPGRFSGRQFSNSRSEMNVSTLELGDSALYLCASSKGQATYEQYFGPGTRLTVT.

V usage is TRBV6-1 and J usage is TRBJ1-2; the D gene is possibly TRBD1 (5 bases). Trimming removed 2 bases at V and 6 bases at J, with 10 bases between. Germline CDR1 MNHNS, CDR2 SASEGT. This CDR3 has 13 residues. This chain's CDR3 is CASSEQLGDGYTF. CDR3 coding DNA: TGTGCCAGCAGTGAACAGTTAGGGGATGGCTACACCTTC.

The chain carries TRBV2 and TRBJ1-5, with D perhaps TRBD1 (5 bases). Trimming cost V 7 bases and J 5 bases, with 18 bases left between them. Germline V gene data show CDR1 as SNHLY and CDR2 as FYNNEI. This CDR3 is built from 15 residues. CDR3 in DNA: TGTGCCAGCAACCTCCGTGGGGGAGGCTATCAGCCCCAGCATTTT. It codes for CASNLRGGGYQPQHF.

This chain connects TRBV21-1 to TRBJ2-5; the table's D call, TRBD1, has no DNA check behind it. TRBV21-1 is marked as a pseudogene. The CDR3 has 16 residues. The CDR3, as DNA: TGTGCCAGCAGCAAAGGCCTCCGGGACAGGGAAGGAACCCAGTACTTC. This encodes CASSKGLRDREGTQYF.

This clone has more than one count but fewer than ten. DNA of the CDR3: TGCGCCAGCAGCGAGGCTTCCTATGGCTACACCTTC. It encodes CASSEASYGYTF. The rearrangement links TRBV5-1 to TRBJ1-2; no definite D call. Trimming removed 4 bases at V and 4 bases at J, with 8 bases between. The germline V gene encodes CDR1 SGHRS and CDR2 YFSETQ. The CDR3 is made up of 12 amino acids.

Only one count was recorded for this clone. The chain carries TRBV5-8 and TRBJ1-2; 11 bases are shared with TRBD1. The CDR3 totals 15 residues. V lost 5 bases to trimming and J lost 4 bases; unmatched junction nucleotides: 7. Germline loops: CDR1 SGHTS, CDR2 YDEGEE. The CDR3, as DNA: TGTGCCAGCAGGACCGGGACAGGGGGAGGCTATGGCTACACCTTC. It yields the protein CASRTGTGGGYGYTF.

There are a few counts of this clone. The chain combines TRBV19 with TRBJ2-7; D gene ambiguous. Germline lookup yields CDR1 LNHDA and CDR2 SQIVND (reference sequence). The germline V and J ends were trimmed by 5 bases and 3 bases, with 11 bases remaining between them. There are 13 residues in the CDR3. CDR3 in DNA: TGTGCCAGTAGTGTTAGAGCCTTCTACGAGCAGTACTTC. It encodes CASSVRAFYEQYF. The full variable domain, with the rest looked up from reference TRBV19 and TRBJ2-7, is DGGITQSPKYLFRKEGQNVTLSCEQNLNHDAMYWYRQDPGQGLRLIYYSQIVNDFQKGDIAEGYSVSREKKESFPLTVTSAQKNPTAFYLCASSVRAFYEQYFGPGTRLTVT.

This clone has more than one count but fewer than ten. The CDR3 sequence: CASRESYNSPLHF. For the CDR3, the DNA is TGTGCCAGCCGGGAGTCCTATAATTCACCCCTCCACTTT. This chain uses TRBV6-4 with TRBJ1-6; D gene ambiguous. This CDR3 comprises 13 residues. Germline loops: CDR1 MRHNA, CDR2 SNTAGT. V shed 8 bases and J shed 1 base, with 6 bases lying between them.

The chain links TRBV6-5 to TRBJ2-1; 10 bases are shared with TRBD1. The junction had 2 bases not matched to a gene; V was cut back by 1 base and J by 5 bases. CDR3 length: 15 amino acids. Germline-derived CDR1 and CDR2 are MNHEY and SVGAGI. As DNA, the CDR3 is TGTGCCAGCAGTTACTGGGACAGGGGAAACAATGAGCAGTTCTTC. It codes for CASSYWDRGNNEQFF.

This chain joins TRBV7-9 and TRBJ2-7; tentatively, D is TRBD2 (7 bases). The CDR3 length is 13 residues. Germline CDR1 reads SEHNR; CDR2 reads FQNEAQ (reference sequence). The germline V and J ends were trimmed by 4 bases and 5 bases, with 12 bases remaining between them. The CDR3 is CASSSRGGDEQYF. The CDR3 DNA reads as TGTGCCAGCAGCTCTCGAGGGGGGGACGAGCAGTACTTC.

This clone was seen repeatedly, ten times or more. The V call is TRBV23-1, the J call TRBJ2-7; 7 nucleotides align to TRBD1. TRBV23-1 is annotated as an ORF whose role is uncertain. CDR3 length: 14 residues. With V trimmed by 1 base and J by 0 bases, 0 bases remained unmatched. CDR3 residues: CASSQWDSSYEQYF. The CDR3 DNA reads TGCGCCAGCAGTCAATGGGACAGCTCCTACGAGCAGTACTTC.

This clone is a singleton in its sample. The chain combines TRBV5-1 with TRBJ2-2; 10 positions match TRBD2. The V segment lost 4 bases and the J segment 5 bases; nucleotides outside the gene matches: 11. Germline V CDR1 and CDR2: SGHRS, YFSETQ. This CDR3 has 17 amino acids. The CDR3 region has the DNA TGCGCCAGCAGCGGTGGGGCTAGCGGGAGTCGAACCGGGGAGCTGTTTTTT. Its protein product is CASSGGASGSRTGELFF.

The chain recombines TRBV5-6 with TRBJ2-7; D is perhaps TRBD1 (6 bases). Germline-derived CDR1 and CDR2 are SGHDT and YYEEEE. This CDR3 has 13 residues. Trimming left V 4 bases short and J 1 base short, with 9 bases between. The CDR3 DNA sequence: TGTGCCAGCAGCCCCGGACAGTCCTACGAGCAGTACTTC. It translates to CASSPGQSYEQYF.

The chain links TRBV7-7 to TRBJ2-3, with TRBD2 identical over 8 bases. In germline, CDR1 is SSHAT, CDR2 FNYEAQ (reference sequence). The CDR3 totals 14 residues. The V and J ends lost 7 bases and 3 bases, in that order; junction bases with no gene match: 6. This CDR3 is CASNTGGRTDTQYF. The CDR3 bases are TGTGCCAGCAACACGGGGGGGAGGACAGATACGCAGTATTTT.

V and J are TRBV5-4 and TRBJ1-2, with D possibly being TRBD1 (5 bases). Germline CDR1 is SGHNT and CDR2 is YYREEE (reference sequence). The length of the CDR3 is 13 residues. The ends were cut back, 0 bases at V and 12 bases at J, with 15 bases in the middle. CDR3: CASSLVGRASNTF. The CDR3 nucleotides read TGTGCCAGCAGCTTGGTTGGCAGGGCGTCGAACACCTTC.

The rearrangement uses TRBV5-1 and TRBJ2-5; D may be TRBD1 (5 bases). The DNA end lines up better with TRBJ2-7; the J call may be wrong. The CDR3 loop spans 18 amino acids. CDR1 is SGHRS, CDR2 YFSETQ, per germline. The CDR3 region is CASSLAFPGARSSYEQYF. CDR3 in DNA: TGCGCCAGCAGCTTGGCCTTTCCTGGGGCGAGATCCTCCTACGAGCAGTACTTC.